This TCR beta chain was retrieved from a study of CD8 T cells in Susac syndrome. Reverse transcription of about 0.45 to 1 ug RNA was carried out with random hexamers. immunoSEQ multiplex PCR amplified TCR beta CDR3 across 54 Vbeta, 13 Jbeta. Each CDR3 protein gets one entry after TCRdb re-called the immunoSEQ multiplex PCR reads with MiXCR. This table holds some 400,000 distinct CDR3 sequences, 85% to 90% found once. The multiple sclerosis controls were treatment-naive patients with relapsing-remitting disease that was stable or active. The CDR3 totals 14 residues. Germline V gene data show CDR1 as SEHNR and CDR2 as FQNEAQ (reference sequence). The V end lost 2 bases, the J end lost 4 bases, and 11 bases lay between the germline ends.

Material for sequencing was CD8+ T cells from PBMCs. The clonotype originates from a human donor with multiple sclerosis. The chain is built from TRBV7-9 and TRBJ1-1; D gene unclear. CDR3 nucleotides: TGTGCCAGCAGCTTACTAGGGTCTTTCACTGAAGCTTTCTTT. Protein: CASSLLGSFTEAFF.